This entry concerns a single T cell receptor beta chain. V was shortened by 4 bases and J by 3 bases, with 17 bases between the two germline ends. Germline V CDR1 and CDR2: SGHRS, YFSETQ. The CDR3 covers 16 residues. Sequencing was performed with immunoSEQ multiplex PCR; in TCRdb, only in-frame clones are kept and a portion is missing. The sample yields approximately 720,000 clones, 55% to 75% seen once. The sample originates from a study of shared clonotypes between healthy human individuals. Sequencing used memory CD4+ T cells sorted from blood. Indicated subset: CD45RA-negative fraction. The source is a woman under 40 in good health. The chain links TRBV5-1 to TRBJ2-1; D gene ambiguous. The CDR3 DNA is TGCGCCAGCAGCGAAACATCTAGTCTGCACTACAATGAGCAGTTCTTC. Translation: CASSETSSLHYNEQFF.